This T cell receptor beta chain was retrieved from a study of blood T cell repertoires in COVID-19. V dropped 3 bases and J dropped 1; count of bases not matched to a gene: 5. Germline CDR1 is LGHNA and CDR2 is YNFKEQ. CDR3 length: 17 residues. Only in-frame clones appear in the TCRdb table, and some are missing; sequencing was by immunoSEQ multiplex PCR. The table lists about 240,000 clones, around 88% of them singletons. This clone occurred once. The age range of participants was about 18 to 89 years, with residence in roughly 25 US areas. In assigning cohorts, the study relied on participant-reported clinical history.

Sequencing used PBMCs or T cells enriched from blood (not recorded which). The V and J genes are TRBV4-2 and TRBJ2-7, with 14 bases matching TRBD2. This clonotype originated in a woman aged 40 to 50 with acute COVID-19. CDR3 coding DNA: TGTGCCAGCAGCCAGGAGGGACTAGCGGGAGTGTCCTACGAGCAGTACTTC. Amino acids: CASSQEGLAGVSYEQYF.